These T cell receptor beta chains were read from a single sample in a study of CD8 T cells in ankylosing spondylitis. From the 5' RACE reads, TCRdb called clonotypes with MiXCR, one entry per CDR3 protein. The sample carries roughly 350,000 distinct CDR3 sequences, roughly 8% recorded once. Sequenced sample: blood, either unsorted or a sorted T cell fraction (not recorded which). The receptors stem from a male donor with ankylosing spondylitis. Both conserved end residues are part of each CDR3. The order of the fields is J gene, V gene, D gene, clone size, CDR3 DNA, CDR3 protein. A D gene is named only where the DNA matches it firmly. For some rows the clone size is stated as once, few or many, or as a class when expanded; others skip it.

TRBJ2-2,TRBV15,NA,NA,TGTGCCACCAGCAGAGATCGTGGAATCGGGGAGCTGTTTTTT,CATSRDRGIGELFF
TRBJ2-7,TRBV20-1,NA,many,TGCAGTGCTAGAGCCCTGGGGCAGGGGATCGACGAGCAGTACTTC,CSARALGQGIDEQYF
TRBJ2-7,TRBV7-8,TRBD2,NA,TGTGCCAGCAGCTGGAGCCAGGAGGCGGGAGCCGTTTACGAGCAGTACTTC,CASSWSQEAGAVYEQYF
TRBJ1-4,TRBV10-3,NA,few,TGTGCCATCAGTGAGTCGACTCGGGCAGGAGAGGATGAAAAACTGTTTTTT,CAISESTRAGEDEKLFF
TRBJ2-7,TRBV27,NA,many,TGTGCCAGCAGCCACCAAGGAACGCACTACGAGCAGTACTTC,CASSHQGTHYEQYF
TRBJ2-2,TRBV7-6,NA,NA,TGTGCCAGCAGCTTCCAAGGGGCTGCCGGGGAGCTGTTTTTT,CASSFQGAAGELFF
TRBJ2-3,TRBV5-4,NA,few,TGTGCCAGCAGCCCCTCATGGGGGGTGGCAGATACGCAGTATTTT,CASSPSWGVADTQYF
TRBJ2-1,TRBV11-1,TRBD2,many,TGTGCCAGCAGCCGCAGTTTGGTTGTAGCGGGACCATACAATGAGCAGTTCTTC,CASSRSLVVAGPYNEQFF
TRBJ2-7,TRBV5-5,NA,NA,TGTGCCAGCAGCCCCGGACTGGACCAGAGCTCCTACGAGCAGTACTTC,CASSPGLDQSSYEQYF
TRBJ2-7,TRBV4-1,NA,few,TGCGCCAGCAGCCATGGCTCATTCGAGCAGTACTTC,CASSHGSFEQYF
TRBJ2-2,TRBV2,TRBD2,many,TGTGCCAGCAGGGGGACTAGCGGGAGAACCGGGGAGCTGTTTTTT,CASRGTSGRTGELFF
TRBJ2-1,TRBV11-2,NA,NA,TGTGCCAGCAGCCTAACACGGAATGAGCAGTTCTTC,CASSLTRNEQFF
TRBJ1-2,TRBV24-1,NA,many,TGTGCCACCAGTGATGGGGCGGGCTATGGCTACACCTTC,CATSDGAGYGYTF
TRBJ1-2,TRBV27,TRBD1,few,TGTGCCAGCATACCTAGACAGGGATTTACCTATGGCTACACCTTC,CASIPRQGFTYGYTF
TRBJ2-3,TRBV7-9,TRBD2,NA,TGTGCCAGCAGCTTTCTTCTAGCGGCTAGCACAGATACGCAGTATTTT,CASSFLLAASTDTQYF
TRBJ2-1,TRBV20-1,TRBD2,NA,TGCAGTGCTAGAGGACTAGCGGGAGGCGATGAGCAGTTCTTC,CSARGLAGGDEQFF
TRBJ2-5,TRBV11-2,NA,few,TGTGCCAGCAGCCCCACAGGGTGGGGCGAGACCCAGTACTTC,CASSPTGWGETQYF
TRBJ2-1,TRBV25-1,NA,few,TGTGCCAGCAGTGAATACCGTGAGGGGAAATCCTACAATGAGCAGTTCTTC,CASSEYREGKSYNEQFF
TRBJ2-1,TRBV24-1,TRBD2,few,TGTGCCACCAGTCGCCCTCGAGCGGGAGGCCTTAGCTCCTACAATGAGCAGTTCTTC,CATSRPRAGGLSSYNEQFF
TRBJ2-7,TRBV4-1,NA,few,TGCGCCAGCAGCCCTGGGAACGAGCAGTACTTC,CASSPGNEQYF
TRBJ1-4,TRBV29-1,NA,few,TGCAGCGTCGGGGACCCTATGAGGAAACTGTTTTTT,CSVGDPMRKLFF
TRBJ2-1,TRBV5-6,NA,NA,TGTGCCAGCAGCTTGCTCTCCCCCCGGGTTCACGAGCAGTTCTTC,CASSLLSPRVHEQFF
TRBJ2-7,TRBV6-1,TRBD1,NA,TGTGCCAGCAGGGGGGAGGGACAGGGGGGCTACGAGCAGTACTTC,CASRGEGQGGYEQYF
TRBJ1-5,TRBV15,NA,few,TGTGCCACCAGCAGGGTCATGGGGTTGGGCAATCAGCCCCAGCATTTT,CATSRVMGLGNQPQHF
TRBJ2-1,TRBV7-2,NA,few,TGTGCCAGCAGCTTAGCTTCGGGGGCGTCCTACAATGAGCAGTTCTTC,CASSLASGASYNEQFF